Shown below are 5 T cell receptor beta chains from a single sample sequenced in a study of shared clonotypes between healthy human individuals. Profiling relied on immunoSEQ multiplex PCR, and the TCRdb table lists in-frame clones only, not all of them. The sample yields roughly 2.5 million clones, just over 90% seen once. The specimen sequenced was naive CD4+ T cells sorted from blood. Subset meaning: CD45RA+ positively selected. The receptors stem from a man between 18 and 29 years old in good health.

A single count supports this clone. The chain links TRBV18 to TRBJ2-5, with TRBD2 identical over 10 bases. The ends lost 6 bases at V and 0 bases at J; junction bases unmatched: 4. This CDR3 region has 15 residues. Germline V gene sequence: CDR1 KGHSH, CDR2 LQKENI. The DNA for the CDR3 is TGTGCCAGCTCTGTCCTAGCGGGGGACCAAGAGACCCAGTACTTC. This sequence encodes CASSVLAGDQETQYF.

As to this clone: An end of the junction differs from the germline gene, which may be a read error. The chain's CDR3 is CASSLAPLGTQYF. CDR3 nucleotide sequence: TGTGCTAGCAGCTTAGCTCCGCTGGGGACCCAGTACTTC. This chain uses TRBV7-7 with TRBJ2-5, with D uncertain. The CDR3 covers 13 residues. Germline V lookup: CDR1 SSHAT, CDR2 FNYEAQ (reference sequence).

The CDR3 DNA reads TGTGCCAGCATTCGGGACAGTACAGCCGACGAAAAACTGTTTTTT. This sequence encodes CASIRDSTADEKLFF. The chain has TRBV2 and TRBJ1-4, with TRBD1 matching over 7 bases. V was clipped by 7 bases and J by 8 bases; unmatched bases: 13. The CDR3 is 15 amino acids. Germline CDR1 SNHLY, CDR2 FYNNEI.

This clone was seen a single time. The rearrangement joins TRBV7-2 to TRBJ2-2; 9 nucleotides match TRBD1. The CDR3 has 15 amino acids. CDR1 and CDR2 (germline): SGHTA, FQGNSA. V shed 5 bases and J 0 bases; nucleotides not matched to a gene: 1. The CDR3 DNA reads as TGTGCCAGCAGCAGGGACAGGGCGAACACCGGGGAGCTGTTTTTT. Residues: CASSRDRANTGELFF. Using reference TRBV7-2 and TRBJ2-2 for the parts outside the CDR3, the full variable domain is GAGVSQSPSNKVTEKGKDVELRCDPISGHTALYWYRQSLGQGLEFLIYFQGNSAPDKSGLPSDRFSAERTGGSVSTLTIQRTQQEDSAVYLCASSRDRANTGELFFGEGSRLTVL.

The chain joins TRBV11-3 to TRBJ2-3, with a tentative D call TRBD2 (5 bases). The CDR3 contains 16 residues. CDR1 and CDR2 from the germline V gene are SGHNT and YENEEA. The V gene lost 1 base and the J gene lost 1 base, with 12 bases spanning the gap. This CDR3 is CASSLGLDLGTDTQYF. CDR3 bases: TGTGCCAGCAGCTTAGGGTTGGACTTGGGCACAGATACGCAGTATTTT.